One and the same sample provided the 22 T cell receptor beta chains below, sequenced in a study of OX40 agonist ivuxolimab in advanced cancers. Only in-frame clones appear in the TCRdb table, and some are missing; sequencing was by immunoSEQ multiplex PCR. The data hold 25,000 to 35,000 clones, with 65% to 80% observed a single time. The sample here was CD4+ or CD8+ T cells sorted from blood, taken in a trial of the OX40 agonist ivuxolimab. The receptor set was obtained from an adult with an advanced solid tumor such as melanoma, head and neck, liver or kidney cancer.

This clone is a singleton in its sample. CDR3: CASSREHSYEQYF. The CDR3 nucleotides are TGCGCCAGCAGCAGGGAGCATTCCTACGAGCAGTACTTC. The V call is TRBV10-2, the J call TRBJ2-7, with D perhaps assigned TRBD1 or TRBD2 (5 bases each). The length of the CDR3 is 13 residues. Trimming left V 6 bases short and J 1 base short, with 10 bases between. Per the germline V gene, CDR1 is WSHSY and CDR2 is SAAADI.

The rearrangement joins TRBV4-1 to TRBJ2-2; 9 bases fit TRBD2. The V gene end was trimmed by 3 bases and the J gene end by 1 base; junction bases not matched to a gene: 6. From germline, CDR1 is MGHRA and CDR2 YSYEKL. The CDR3 extends over 17 amino acids. CDR3: CASSQAVAGVNTGELFF. CDR3 sequence (DNA): TGCGCCAGCAGCCAGGCTGTAGCGGGGGTGAACACCGGGGAGCTGTTTTTT.

This chain connects TRBV4-1 to TRBJ2-7; D possibly corresponds to TRBD2 (5 bases). V lost 0 bases and J 5 bases, leaving 11 bases between the germline ends. The CDR3 contains 14 residues. Germline CDR1 MGHRA, CDR2 YSYEKL. The CDR3 DNA reads as TGCGCCAGCAGCCAAGATGGTTTGGGAGACGAGCAGTACTTC. Amino acids: CASSQDGLGDEQYF.

The chain is built from TRBV5-4 and TRBJ2-3; D might be TRBD2 (5 bases). Trimming took off 2 bases at V and 1 base at J, with 8 bases between the two ends. CDR1 is SGHNT and CDR2 is YYREEE in the germline V gene (reference sequence). The CDR3 loop spans 14 amino acids. CDR3 protein: CASSLAAGTDTQYF. In DNA, the CDR3 is TGTGCCAGCAGCTTAGCGGCGGGCACAGATACGCAGTATTTT.

The chain combines TRBV18 with TRBJ1-1; perhaps TRBD1 as D (5 bases). V dropped 5 bases and J dropped 1 base, with 11 bases sitting between them. CDR3 length: 14 residues. Germline V gene lookup returns CDR1 KGHSH and CDR2 LQKENI. CDR3: CASSGAQWNTEAFF. CDR3 in DNA: TGTGCCAGCTCAGGGGCACAGTGGAACACTGAAGCTTTCTTT.

Only a few counts were recorded for this clone. The J gene is TRBJ1-6, the V gene TRBV28; D possibly corresponds to TRBD1 (6 bases). This CDR3 spans 12 amino acids. Looked up from germline, CDR1 is MDHEN and CDR2 is SYDVKM. The V and J ends lost 8 bases and 7 bases respectively, with 9 bases between them. The CDR3 loop is CASDDRNSPLHF. CDR3 bases: TGTGCCAGCGATGACAGGAATTCACCCCTCCACTTT.

The CDR3 DNA reads as TGTGCCAGTAGTATAGCACAGGGACCCTACGAGCAGTACTTC. Translating gives CASSIAQGPYEQYF. The genes are TRBV19 and TRBJ2-7; D is perhaps TRBD1 (6 bases). The CDR3 runs to 14 residues. The V end was cut by 1 base, the J end by 2 bases, with 9 bases between. The V gene's germline CDR1 is LNHDA and CDR2 SQIVND (reference sequence).

By share, this clone counts as medium-sized. This sequence joins TRBV29-1 and TRBJ1-1; a weak D match, TRBD1 (6 bases). This CDR3 has 17 amino acids. CDR1 and CDR2 from the germline V gene are SQVTM and ANQGSEA. The V gene lost 6 bases and the J gene lost 3 bases, with 26 bases spanning the gap. The CDR3 bases are TGCAGCGTCAATAAACCAAGGGGAACAGGGCTGTACACTGAAGCTTTCTTT. This sequence encodes CSVNKPRGTGLYTEAFF. Looking up the rest from reference TRBV29-1 and TRBJ1-1 gives the full variable domain: SAVISQKPSRDICQRGTSLTIQCQVDSQVTMMFWYRQQPGQSLTLIATANQGSEATYESGFVIDKFPISRPNLTFSTLTVSNMSPEDSSIYLCSVNKPRGTGLYTEAFFGQGTRLTVV.

This clone has a handful of counts. The V and J genes are TRBV5-1 and TRBJ2-1, with 15 bases matching TRBD2. The CDR3 consists of 16 residues. The trim removed 5 bases at V and 7 bases at J, leaving 7 bases unmatched. CDR1 is SGHRS, CDR2 YFSETQ, per germline. The CDR3 loop is CASSTGTSGGINEQFF. CDR3 bases: TGCGCCAGCAGTACCGGGACTAGCGGGGGGATAAATGAGCAGTTCTTC. The full variable domain, with the rest looked up from reference TRBV5-1 and TRBJ2-1, is KAGVTQTPRYLIKTRGQQVTLSCSPISGHRSVSWYQQTPGQGLQFLFEYFSETQRNKGNFPGRFSGRQFSNSRSEMNVSTLELGDSALYLCASSTGTSGGINEQFFGPGTRLTVL.

The count of this clone is one. The chain has TRBV28 and TRBJ1-1, with TRBD1 matching 7 bases. The CDR3 has 15 amino acids. V was pared by 8 bases and J by 2 bases, with 11 bases of the junction left unmatched. Germline V gene sequence: CDR1 MDHEN, CDR2 SYDVKM. CDR3 in DNA: TGTGCCAGCGGACCGACAGGGAACCGCAACACTGAAGCTTTCTTT. It encodes CASGPTGNRNTEAFF.

This clone has more than one count but fewer than ten. J is TRBJ1-5 and V is TRBV19, with 8 bases fitting TRBD1. V lost 7 bases to trimming and J lost 1 base; unmatched junction nucleotides: 12. This CDR3 region has 17 residues. The germline gives CDR1 LNHDA, CDR2 SQIVND (reference sequence). CDR3 residues: CASKQDAGGWSNQPQHF. CDR3 nucleotide sequence: TGTGCCAGTAAACAAGACGCAGGGGGCTGGAGCAATCAGCCCCAGCATTTT.

The genes are TRBV18 and TRBJ2-7, with D unresolved. V was pared by 0 bases and J by 5 bases, with 8 bases between. The CDR3 totals 13 residues. Germline values: CDR1 KGHSH, CDR2 LQKENI. CDR3 sequence: CASSPPLGNEQYF. Written as DNA, the CDR3 is TGTGCCAGCTCACCACCTTTAGGGAACGAGCAGTACTTC.

The rearrangement links TRBV4-1 to TRBJ2-5; 7 positions match TRBD1. CDR3 length equals 15 residues. The trim removed 3 bases at V and 6 bases at J, leaving 10 bases unmatched. Germline CDR1 is MGHRA and CDR2 is YSYEKL. The CDR3 DNA is TGCGCCAGCAGCCAGAATGACAGGGTCGTAAAGACCCAGTACTTC. Encoded protein: CASSQNDRVVKTQYF.

The chain has TRBV10-1 and TRBJ2-1; 10 bases align to TRBD2. Trimming cost V 2 bases and J 3 bases; bases outside gene matches: 4. Per the germline V gene, CDR1 is WNHNN and CDR2 is SYGVQD (reference sequence). The CDR3 is made up of 16 amino acids. CDR3 sequence: CASSERLAGGYNEQFF. CDR3 DNA: TGCGCCAGCAGTGAGAGGTTAGCGGGGGGCTACAATGAGCAGTTCTTC.

J is TRBJ2-2 and V is TRBV10-3, with 7 bases identical to TRBD1. This CDR3 contains 16 residues. Germline assignment: CDR1 ENHRY and CDR2 SYGVKD. After removal of 5 bases from V and 4 bases from J, the junction contained 10 bases not matched to a gene. CDR3: CAISRGRDSSTGELFF. As DNA, the CDR3 is TGTGCCATCAGTCGTGGAAGGGACAGTAGCACCGGGGAGCTGTTTTTT.

The chain joins TRBV19 to TRBJ1-1; no definite D call. Germline CDR1 reads LNHDA; CDR2 reads SQIVND (reference sequence). This CDR3 has 11 amino acids. Deletions cut 7 bases from V and 7 bases from J, with 10 bases between. Written as DNA, the CDR3 is TGTGCCAGTAATAGTCGGGTTGAAGCTTTCTTT. Protein: CASNSRVEAFF.

The genes are TRBV30 and TRBJ2-7; D is possibly TRBD1 or TRBD2 (5 bases each). V lost 0 bases to trimming and J lost 8 bases, with 11 bases between them. Germline V gene sequence: CDR1 GTSNPN, CDR2 SVGIG (reference sequence). The length of the CDR3 is 12 residues. This CDR3 is CAWSVPEGKQYF. CDR3 DNA sequence: TGTGCCTGGAGTGTGCCCGAGGGGAAGCAGTACTTC. Looking up the rest from reference TRBV30 and TRBJ2-7 gives the full variable domain: SQTIHQWPATLVQPVGSPLSLECTVEGTSNPNLYWYRQAAGRGLQLLFYSVGIGQISSEVPQNLSASRPQDRQFILSSKKLLLSDSGFYLCAWSVPEGKQYFGPGTRLTVT.

The rearrangement uses TRBV2 and TRBJ2-6, with 9 bases lining up with TRBD1. Germline V CDR1 and CDR2: SNHLY, FYNNEI. Germline trimming cut 7 bases from V and 3 bases from J; bases unmatched to any gene: 13. There are 18 residues in the CDR3. The CDR3 region has the DNA TGTGCCAGCACCCCCGGGACAGGGATCTTACGTGGGGCCAACGTCCTGACTTTC. It codes for CASTPGTGILRGANVLTF.

The V gene is TRBV4-2, the J gene TRBJ2-3, with 8 nucleotides matching TRBD2. Germline V gives CDR1 LGHNA, CDR2 YNFKEQ. V shed 4 bases, J shed 4 bases, and the junction held 4 bases outside the gene matches. This CDR3 is built from 14 residues. CDR3 in DNA: TGTGCCAGCAGCCCAGGACTAGCCCCAGATACGCAGTATTTT. Translated: CASSPGLAPDTQYF.

DNA for the CDR3: TGTGCCAGCAGTGTCGGAGGGGGATATAGCAATCAGCCCCAGCATTTT. Residues: CASSVGGGYSNQPQHF. The V call is TRBV6-1, the J call TRBJ1-5; D might be TRBD1 (6 bases). CDR3 length equals 16 residues. Germline assignment: CDR1 MNHNS and CDR2 SASEGT. Trimming removed 4 bases at V and 0 bases at J, with 13 bases between.

The chain uses TRBV6-1 and TRBJ1-6; 7 bases are a match to TRBD1. The CDR3 covers 14 residues. Germline assignment: CDR1 MNHNS and CDR2 SASEGT. V lost 5 bases, J lost 7 bases, and 5 bases stayed unmatched. DNA of the CDR3: TGTGCCAGCAGTCCTGGGACAGAAAATTCACCCCTCCACTTT. Translated, it gives CASSPGTENSPLHF.

This chain links TRBV19 with TRBJ1-3; D not resolved. V was cut by 6 bases and J by 3 bases, with 9 bases left in between. Germline CDR1 and CDR2: LNHDA and SQIVND (reference sequence). This CDR3 is 13 amino acids long. CDR3 residues: CASSPVVGNTIYF. The CDR3 DNA reads TGTGCCAGTAGCCCGGTGGTTGGAAACACCATATATTTT.